Shown below are 3 T cell receptor beta chains from a single sample sequenced in a study of T-cell reconstitution after alpha-beta-depleted transplantation in children. TCRbeta library construction was performed incorporating unique molecular identifiers. From the PCR reads, TCRdb called clonotypes with MiXCR, one entry per CDR3 protein. The sample has just over 350,000 distinct CDR3 sequences; roughly 14% are singletons. Sample: PBMCs, taken from the stem cell graft. The origin of the receptors is a human donor who donated a stem cell graft to a child with Fanconi anemia.

This clonotype came up many times. The chain recombines TRBV5-1 with TRBJ2-3, with D unresolved. From germline, CDR1 is SGHRS and CDR2 YFSETQ. The CDR3 covers 16 residues. With 4 bases removed from V and 2 bases from J, the gap between germline ends came to 17 bases. The CDR3 DNA follows: TGCGCCAGCAGCCTTCAGTCAGTCCCCTCCACAGATACGCAGTATTTT. Encoded protein: CASSLQSVPSTDTQYF.

The chain employs TRBV2 and TRBJ2-3; maybe TRBD1 (6 bases). V shed 8 bases and J shed 1 base, with 13 bases lying between them. Germline lookup yields CDR1 SNHLY and CDR2 FYNNEI. The CDR3 spans 14 residues. This CDR3 reads CASSQGIGTDTQYF. The CDR3 DNA sequence: TGTGCCAGCTCACAGGGTATCGGCACAGATACGCAGTATTTT.

This clonotype came up a few times. The chain is built from TRBV5-1 and TRBJ2-1; perhaps TRBD1 as D (5 bases). This CDR3 region has 13 residues. V lost 2 bases and J 7 bases, leaving 10 bases between the germline ends. Per germline, CDR1 SGHRS and CDR2 YFSETQ. The CDR3 DNA is TGCGCCAGCAGCTTTGGGGCTGAGAATGAGCAGTTCTTC. Protein: CASSFGAENEQFF.